This TCR beta chain was identified during a study of regulatory T cells in long-lasting Graves disease. Overall study findings and caveats: With 2,500 to 3,500 shared public clonotypes, persistent patients exceeded new patients, who shared 966.

The germline CDR1 and CDR2 sequences are SGHAT and FQDESV (reference sequence). CDR3 size: 13 residues. V was cut by 4 bases and J by 2 bases, with 9 bases left in between. Documented time point: newly diagnosed GD, antithyroid drugs for less than 3 months. From RNA extracted from PBMCs, the TCR library was made. Guidelines of the American Thyroid Association were used to diagnose Graves' disease. Arm-PCR of CDR3 regions and iRepertoire HTBI primers were used to build TCR beta libraries. TCRdb redid the calling of the multiplex PCR reads with MiXCR, one entry per CDR3 protein. The table includes about 470,000 distinct CDR3 sequences, about 15% detected once. This clonotype occurred many times. As yet, its antigen is unknown. These data also featured in a second study, about T cells in Graves' hyperthyroidism and ophthalmopathy. From that second work: Patients showing uncontrolled infection, other autoimmune disease, pregnancy or lactation were ineligible. The HTBI primer set served for first-round RT-PCR of the TCR CDR3.

Sequenced material: peripheral blood mononuclear cells (PBMCs), taken at new diagnosis, from a patient treated with antithyroid drugs. The chain recombines TRBV11-1 with TRBJ2-7, with D perhaps TRBD1 (6 bases). The sequence was collected from a woman aged 25 to 45 with Graves disease. CDR3 region: CASSSRQAYEQYF. CDR3 DNA: TGTGCCAGCAGCTCCCGACAGGCCTACGAGCAGTACTTC.